One sample yielded the 24 T cell receptor beta chains listed below, sequenced in a study of blood T cells in healthy people across ages. A second PCR of about 7 to 12 cycles used a sample-barcoded 5' primer and a J-beta primer mix. TCRdb itself ran the 5' RACE reads through MiXCR, one entry per CDR3 protein. The sample carries about 640,000 distinct CDR3 sequences, approximately 30% recorded once. The sample was blood. The source of these receptors is a woman aged 80 or over in good health.

This clonotype was found many times. The chain uses TRBV20-1 and TRBJ2-3, with 8 nucleotides matching TRBD2. V trimming: 3 bases; J trimming: 0 bases; junction bases outside the gene matches: 5. The germline V gene has CDR1 DFQATT and CDR2 SNEGSKA (reference sequence). There are 15 residues in the CDR3. CDR3 in amino acids: CSASRGGFSTDTQYF. The CDR3 DNA follows: TGCAGTGCTAGCCGGGGGGGCTTCAGCACAGATACGCAGTATTTT.

The rearrangement joins TRBV20-1 to TRBJ1-4; 7 nucleotides align to TRBD1. Germline V gene lookup returns CDR1 DFQATT and CDR2 SNEGSKA (reference sequence). CDR3 length: 14 amino acids. Trimming cost V 3 bases and J 5 bases; bases outside gene matches: 6. CDR3 sequence: CSARPGQPNEKLFF. In DNA form, the CDR3 reads TGCAGTGCTAGGCCGGGACAGCCCAATGAAAAACTGTTTTTT.

Concerning this clonotype itself: A much larger clone lies a single base off, so this may be a read error. The chain links TRBV6-5 to TRBJ1-2; 7 bases line up with TRBD1. The CDR3 has 13 residues. From germline, CDR1 is MNHEY and CDR2 SVGAGI. CDR3 coding DNA: TGTGCCAGCAGTTCGAGGGGGCTCTATGGCGACACCTTC. Residues: CASSSRGLYGDTF.

This clonotype was detected ten times or more. The gene calls are TRBV20-1 and TRBJ2-7; D is unclear. V lost 3 bases and J 0 bases, leaving 9 bases between the germline ends. This CDR3 contains 13 residues. Germline lookup yields CDR1 DFQATT and CDR2 SNEGSKA (reference sequence). The CDR3 DNA follows: TGCAGTGCTAGGGGCCCTAGCTCCTACGAGCAGTACTTC. Protein product: CSARGPSSYEQYF.

This clonotype came up many times. This chain joins TRBV4-2 and TRBJ2-5; TRBD1 might be the D (5 bases). V was shortened by 0 bases and J by 4 bases, with 12 bases between the two germline ends. This CDR3 is built from 15 residues. The V gene's germline CDR1 is LGHNA and CDR2 YNFKEQ. The CDR3 spells CASSQDRGARETQYF. Written as DNA, the CDR3 is TGTGCCAGCAGCCAAGATCGTGGGGCTCGAGAGACCCAGTACTTC.

This rearrangement joins TRBV28 to TRBJ2-7, with 8 bases identical to TRBD1. The assigned J gene may be wrong: the sequence end matches TRBJ2-5 better. The CDR3 totals 13 residues. Germline CDR1 reads MDHEN; CDR2 reads SYDVKM. The CDR3 is CASSLDREETQYF. For the CDR3, the DNA is TGTGCCAGCAGTCTGGACAGGGAAGAGACCCAGTACTTC.

Concerning this clonotype itself: This may come from a read error, since a much larger clone is one base off. This chain connects TRBV6-2 or TRBV6-3 to TRBJ2-7, with 11 bases identical to TRBD2. V shed 2 bases, J shed 7 bases, and the junction held 16 bases outside the gene matches. Germline V gene sequence: CDR1 MNHEY, CDR2 SVGEGT. The CDR3 runs to 18 residues. This chain's CDR3 is CASSYPLAGGSSYNEQYF. CDR3 nucleotides: TGTGCCAGCAGTTACCCTCTAGCGGGGGGTAGCTCCTACAATGAGCAGTACTTC.

The rearrangement joins TRBV15 to TRBJ1-2; D is uncertain. V lost 0 bases, J lost 5 bases, and 13 bases lay in between. Germline V gene sequence: CDR1 LNHNV, CDR2 YYDKDF (reference sequence). The CDR3 length is 15 residues. CDR3 nucleotides: TGTGCCACCAGCAGAGATCAGGCATCGTTTTATGGCTACACCTTC. Its protein product is CATSRDQASFYGYTF.

CDR3 protein: CASIQGLAPGAFF. CDR3 DNA: TGTGCCAGCATACAGGGCTTGGCCCCTGGAGCTTTCTTT. The rearrangement links TRBV6-1 to TRBJ1-1, with a possible D match to TRBD1 (6 bases). CDR1 and CDR2 from the germline V gene are MNHNS and SASEGT. Trimming removed 7 bases from V and 10 bases from J, with 19 bases in between. The CDR3 covers 13 residues.

Turning to this clonotype: Possible read error: a much larger clone is one base away. The gene calls are TRBV18 and TRBJ2-5; D is uncertain. Per the germline V gene, CDR1 is KGHSH and CDR2 is LQKENI. The ends were cut back, 3 bases at V and 11 bases at J, with 22 bases in the middle. The CDR3 is 15 residues long. The CDR3 DNA is TGTGCCAGCTCACCCTCGGCACGGACCTACAATGAGCAGTACTTC. It translates to CASSPSARTYNEQYF.

Ten or more counts support this clonotype. V and J are TRBV14 and TRBJ2-7; a weak D match, TRBD2 (5 bases). The germline gives CDR1 SGHDN, CDR2 FVKESK. The CDR3 contains 13 residues. V was trimmed by 1 base and J by 6 bases, leaving 10 bases between them. CDR3: CASSQVTGSEQYF. The CDR3 DNA follows: TGTGCCAGCAGCCAAGTCACGGGGAGCGAGCAGTACTTC.

The V and J genes are TRBV5-1 and TRBJ2-3; 8 positions match TRBD2. The V and J ends lost 0 bases and 8 bases, in that order; junction bases with no gene match: 11. The CDR3 has 16 residues. Germline loops: CDR1 SGHRS, CDR2 YFSETQ. The CDR3 DNA follows: TGCGCCAGCAGCTTGGGTCTAGCGGGTGGCGGGGGTACGCAGTATTTT. This sequence encodes CASSLGLAGGGGTQYF. The full variable domain, with the rest looked up from reference TRBV5-1 and TRBJ2-3, is KAGVTQTPRYLIKTRGQQVTLSCSPISGHRSVSWYQQTPGQGLQFLFEYFSETQRNKGNFPGRFSGRQFSNSRSEMNVSTLELGDSALYLCASSLGLAGGGGTQYFGPGTRLTVL.

The rearrangement joins TRBV20-1 to TRBJ1-5; D unclear. The germline gives CDR1 DFQATT, CDR2 SNEGSKA (reference sequence). The CDR3 is made up of 13 amino acids. V was pared by 5 bases and J by 5 bases, with 13 bases between. CDR3 nucleotides: TGCAGTGCTTCCAAAACCGAGGATCAGCCCCAGCATTTT. It encodes CSASKTEDQPQHF.

The chain couples TRBV6-5 to TRBJ1-2; possible D gene TRBD1, 6 bases. V was shortened by 3 bases and J by 4 bases, with 12 bases between the two germline ends. CDR1 and CDR2 (germline): MNHEY, SVGAGI. CDR3 length: 14 amino acids. The CDR3 loop is CASSYLGHLYGYTF. DNA of the CDR3: TGTGCCAGCAGTTATTTGGGACACCTCTATGGCTACACCTTC.

The rearrangement links TRBV6-2 or TRBV6-3 to TRBJ2-2, with D possibly being TRBD2 (5 bases). The length of the CDR3 is 15 residues. V was cut by 5 bases and J by 3 bases, with 13 bases left in between. Germline V lookup: CDR1 MNHEY, CDR2 SVGEGT. CDR3 region: CASSTARGYTGELFF. The CDR3 coding sequence is TGTGCCAGCAGTACCGCACGGGGTTACACCGGGGAGCTGTTTTTT.

The count of this clonotype is one. The CDR3 loop reads CSARGGTSGGIAYEQYF. The CDR3 DNA follows: TGCAGTGCTAGGGGAGGGACTAGCGGGGGGATAGCCTACGAGCAGTACTTC. The V and J genes are TRBV20-1 and TRBJ2-4, with 15 bases lining up with TRBD2. The DNA end is a closer match to TRBJ2-7, so the J assignment may be wrong. Germline V CDR1 and CDR2: DFQATT, SNEGSKA (reference sequence). The CDR3 runs 17 residues.

Ten or more counts support this clonotype. Since a much larger clone is just one base distant, this may be a read error. The chain links TRBV5-1 to TRBJ2-7; 10 bases are a match to TRBD2. The CDR3 sequence is 15 residues long. CDR1 and CDR2 (germline): SGHRS, YFSETQ. The V gene end was trimmed by 2 bases and the J gene end by 7 bases; junction bases not matched to a gene: 9. The CDR3 DNA sequence: TGCGCCAGCAGCTTTGGACTAGCGGTCGACAATGAGCAGTACTTC. Its translation: CASSFGLAVDNEQYF. The full variable domain, completed using reference TRBV5-1 and TRBJ2-7, is KAGVTQTPRYLIKTRGQQVTLSCSPISGHRSVSWYQQTPGQGLQFLFEYFSETQRNKGNFPGRFSGRQFSNSRSEMNVSTLELGDSALYLCASSFGLAVDNEQYFGPGTRLTVT.

This clonotype was seen repeatedly, ten times or more. The chain recombines TRBV12-3 or TRBV12-4 with TRBJ2-3; no clear D. The CDR3 is 14 amino acids. Trimming took 5 bases from V and 0 from J, leaving 9 bases between them. The CDR3: CASSLPLSTDTQYF. CDR3 nucleotides: TGTGCCAGCAGTCTACCCCTTAGCACAGATACGCAGTATTTT.

The sample holds one count of this clonotype. The chain recombines TRBV5-1 with TRBJ2-7; possibly TRBD1 for D (7 bases). V dropped 6 bases and J dropped 7 bases, with 20 bases sitting between them. This CDR3 is 14 amino acids long. Germline V lookup: CDR1 SGHRS, CDR2 YFSETQ. The CDR3 region has the DNA TGCGCCAGCACCCTGATTGAGGGGGCGGGGGAGCAGTACTTC. Translating it yields CASTLIEGAGEQYF.

At least ten counts were recorded for this clonotype. This chain connects TRBV11-2 to TRBJ2-7; D is undetermined. The V gene lost 5 bases and the J gene lost 6 bases, with 17 bases spanning the gap. CDR3 size: 14 residues. From germline, CDR1 is SGHAT and CDR2 FQNNGV. CDR3 in amino acids: CASSRLFGLGEQYF. As DNA, the CDR3 is TGTGCCAGCAGCCGCCTATTTGGCTTAGGCGAGCAGTACTTC. The entire variable domain, with the rest obtained from reference TRBV11-2 and TRBJ2-7, is as follows: EAGVAQSPRYKIIEKRQSVAFWCNPISGHATLYWYQQILGQGPKLLIQFQNNGVVDDSQLPKDRFSAERLKGVDSTLKIQPAKLEDSAVYLCASSRLFGLGEQYFGPGTRLTVT.

This clonotype was observed at least ten times. The chain recombines TRBV2 with TRBJ2-3, with unresolved D. Germline values: CDR1 SNHLY, CDR2 FYNNEI. CDR3 size: 15 residues. V lost 5 bases to trimming and J lost 2 bases, with 14 bases between them. The CDR3 here is CASSRVGIHTDTQYF. DNA for the CDR3: TGTGCCAGCAGTCGTGTAGGGATTCACACAGATACGCAGTATTTT. Full variable domain (rest looked up from reference TRBV2 and TRBJ2-3): EPEVTQTPSHQVTQMGQEVILRCVPISNHLYFYWYRQILGQKVEFLVSFYNNEISEKSEIFDDQFSVERPDGSNFTLKIRSTKLEDSAMYFCASSRVGIHTDTQYFGPGTRLTVL.

As to this clonotype: A much larger clone sits a single nucleotide away, making a read error possible. The V and J genes are TRBV7-2 and TRBJ2-7; 8 bases are a match to TRBD1. Germline CDR1 is SGHTA and CDR2 is FQGNSA. The CDR3 totals 13 residues. The CDR3 sequence: CAGSSQGVNEQYF. DNA for the CDR3: TGTGCCGGCAGCTCACAGGGGGTCAACGAGCAGTACTTC.

In regard to this clonotype: One end of the junction is discordant with germline, which a read error may explain. The gene calls are TRBV6-2 or TRBV6-3 and TRBJ1-1; D is possibly TRBD1 (5 bases). From germline, CDR1 is MNHEY and CDR2 SVGEGT. This CDR3 comprises 13 residues. CDR3 loop: CAGSAYRGTETFF. In nucleotides, the CDR3 is TGTGCCGGCAGTGCTTATCGGGGCACTGAAACTTTCTTT.

About this clonotype itself: A read error is possible here, since a much larger clone lies one base away. V gene TRBV5-1 combines with J gene TRBJ2-1; 10 bases match TRBD1. The J call may not be correct, given that the DNA end is closer to TRBJ2-7. From germline, CDR1 is SGHRS and CDR2 YFSETQ. The length of the CDR3 is 17 residues. The CDR3 loop is CASSPHRGQGVYNEQYF. The CDR3 DNA reads as TGCGCCAGCAGTCCCCACCGAGGACAGGGGGTCTACAATGAGCAGTACTTC.